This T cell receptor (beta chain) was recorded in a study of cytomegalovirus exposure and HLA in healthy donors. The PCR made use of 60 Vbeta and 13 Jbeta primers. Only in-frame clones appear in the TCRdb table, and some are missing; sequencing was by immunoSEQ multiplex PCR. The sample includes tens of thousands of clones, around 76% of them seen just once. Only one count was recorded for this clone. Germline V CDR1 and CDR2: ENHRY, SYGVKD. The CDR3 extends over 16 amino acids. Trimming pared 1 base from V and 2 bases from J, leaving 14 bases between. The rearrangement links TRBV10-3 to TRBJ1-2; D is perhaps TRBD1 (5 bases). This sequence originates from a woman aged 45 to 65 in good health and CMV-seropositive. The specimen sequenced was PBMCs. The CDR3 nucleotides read TGTGCCATCAGTGAGTGGGTCAGGGTAAAGAACTATGGCTACACCTTC. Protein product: CAISEWVRVKNYGYTF.